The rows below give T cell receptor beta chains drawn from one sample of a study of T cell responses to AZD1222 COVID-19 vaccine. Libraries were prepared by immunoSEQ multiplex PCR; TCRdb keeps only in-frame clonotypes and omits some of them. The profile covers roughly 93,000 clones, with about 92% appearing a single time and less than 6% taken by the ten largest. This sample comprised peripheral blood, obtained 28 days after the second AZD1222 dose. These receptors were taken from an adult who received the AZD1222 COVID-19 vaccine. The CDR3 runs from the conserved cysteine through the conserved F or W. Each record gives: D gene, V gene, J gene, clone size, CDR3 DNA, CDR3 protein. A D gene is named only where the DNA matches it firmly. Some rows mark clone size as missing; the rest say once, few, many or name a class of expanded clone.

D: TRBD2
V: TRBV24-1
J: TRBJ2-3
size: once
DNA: TGTGCCACCAGTGATCCCAGGACTAGCGGCACAGATACGCAGTATTTT
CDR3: CATSDPRTSGTDTQYF

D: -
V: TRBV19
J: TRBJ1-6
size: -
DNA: TGTGCCAGTAGTATAGCAGTTCGAACTTTCCCCCTCCACTTT
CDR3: CASSIAVRTFPLHF

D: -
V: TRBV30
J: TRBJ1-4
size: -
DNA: TGTGCTTACGGGAGCCTTAATGAAAAACTGTTTTTT
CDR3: CAYGSLNEKLFF

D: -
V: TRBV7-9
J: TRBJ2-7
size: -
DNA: TGTGCCAGCAGCTTAGGGACAGCAAACTACGAGCAGTACTTC
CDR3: CASSLGTANYEQYF

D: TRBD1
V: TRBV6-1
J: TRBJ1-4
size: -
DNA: TGTGCCAGCAGTGATACGTTACAGGGGGCCCGAACTAATGAAAAACTGTTTTTT
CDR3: CASSDTLQGARTNEKLFF

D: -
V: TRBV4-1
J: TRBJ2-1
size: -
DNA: TGCGCCAGCAGACTGGAAACCTACAATGAGCAGTTCTTC
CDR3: CASRLETYNEQFF

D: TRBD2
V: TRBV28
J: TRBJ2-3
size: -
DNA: TGTGCCAGCAGTTTAGCGGGGGGACACACAGATACGCAGTATTTT
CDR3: CASSLAGGHTDTQYF

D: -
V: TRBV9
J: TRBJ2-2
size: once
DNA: TGTGCCAGCAGCGTAGCTGGAGTTGGGGGGATCACCGGGGAGCTGTTTTTT
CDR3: CASSVAGVGGITGELFF

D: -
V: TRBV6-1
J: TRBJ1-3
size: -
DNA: TGTGCCAGCAGTGCGGCCACCCCCGGGTACGGCTCTGGAAACACCATATATTTT
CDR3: CASSAATPGYGSGNTIYF

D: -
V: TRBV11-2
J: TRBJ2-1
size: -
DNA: TGTGCCAGCAGCCGGGGGGCAGGGGGTTATCGGTTCTTC
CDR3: CASSRGAGGYRFF

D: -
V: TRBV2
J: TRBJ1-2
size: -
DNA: TGTGCCAGCAGTGAGGGGCAGGGCTATGGCTACACCTTC
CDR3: CASSEGQGYGYTF

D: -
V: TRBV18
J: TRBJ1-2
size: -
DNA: TGTGCCAGCTCACCACTTTCGGGCGCCGGAGTCTATGGCTACACCTTC
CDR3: CASSPLSGAGVYGYTF

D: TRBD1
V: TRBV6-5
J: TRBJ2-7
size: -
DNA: TGTGCCAGCAGCCCCGGGACAGGGGGAAACAACGAGCAGTACTTC
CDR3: CASSPGTGGNNEQYF

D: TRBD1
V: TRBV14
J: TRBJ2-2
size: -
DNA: TGTGCCAGCAGCCGGGACAGATTGAACACCGGGGAGCTGTTTTTT
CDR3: CASSRDRLNTGELFF

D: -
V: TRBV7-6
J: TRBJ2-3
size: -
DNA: TGTGCCAGCAGCTTAGTTCGTGCAGCCGTGGATACGCAGTATTTT
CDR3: CASSLVRAAVDTQYF

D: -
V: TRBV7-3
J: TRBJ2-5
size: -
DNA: TGTGCCAGCAGCCTAGGAGTTCTGGAGACCCAGTACTTC
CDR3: CASSLGVLETQYF

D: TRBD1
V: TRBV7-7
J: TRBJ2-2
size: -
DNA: TGTGCTAGCAGCCCTGGGACAGGGTCCGGGGAGCTGTTTTTT
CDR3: CASSPGTGSGELFF

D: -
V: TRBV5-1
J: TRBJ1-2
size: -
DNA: TGCGCCAGCAGCCCAAGAGGCGCAGGGGTGGGCTATGGCTACACCTTC
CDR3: CASSPRGAGVGYGYTF

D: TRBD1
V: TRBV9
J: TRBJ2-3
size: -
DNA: TGTGCCAGCACCAAGAGGGGACAGGGAAGCACAGATACGCAGTATTTT
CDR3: CASTKRGQGSTDTQYF

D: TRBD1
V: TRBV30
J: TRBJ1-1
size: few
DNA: TGTGCCTTGACAGGGTTGGCTGAAGCTTTCTTT
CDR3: CALTGLAEAFF

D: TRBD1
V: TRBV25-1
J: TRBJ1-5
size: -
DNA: TGTGCCAGCAGTGACTACAGGGGTAATCAGCCCCAGCATTTT
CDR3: CASSDYRGNQPQHF

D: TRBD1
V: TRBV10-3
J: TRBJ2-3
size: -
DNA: TGTGCCATCGGGGGGACAGGGGATCGGGATACGCAGTATTTT
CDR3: CAIGGTGDRDTQYF

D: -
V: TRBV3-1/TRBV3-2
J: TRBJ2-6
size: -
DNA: TGTGCCAGCAGCCCCTCCCCCCGGGTCAATGGGGCCAACGTCCTGACTTTC
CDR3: CASSPSPRVNGANVLTF

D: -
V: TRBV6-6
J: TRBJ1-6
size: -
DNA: TGTGCCAGCAGTCTTGGTCCCCCAGGTTCCTATAATTCACCCCTCCACTTT
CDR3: CASSLGPPGSYNSPLHF

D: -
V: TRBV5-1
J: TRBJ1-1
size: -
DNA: TGCGCCAGCAGCGGCATACAGGGGAACACTGAAGCTTTCTTT
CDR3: CASSGIQGNTEAFF